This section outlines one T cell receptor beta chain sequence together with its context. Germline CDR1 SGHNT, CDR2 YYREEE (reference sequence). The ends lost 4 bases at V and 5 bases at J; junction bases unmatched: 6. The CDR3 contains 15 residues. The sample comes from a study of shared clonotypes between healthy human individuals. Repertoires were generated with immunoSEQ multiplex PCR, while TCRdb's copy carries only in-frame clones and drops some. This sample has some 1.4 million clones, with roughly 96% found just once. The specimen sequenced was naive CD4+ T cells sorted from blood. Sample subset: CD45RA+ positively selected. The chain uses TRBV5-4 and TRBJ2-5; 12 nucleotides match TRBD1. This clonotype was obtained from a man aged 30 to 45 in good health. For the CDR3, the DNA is TGTGCCAGCAGCCGGGACAGGGGGCGTCGGGAGACCCAGTACTTC. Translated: CASSRDRGRRETQYF.